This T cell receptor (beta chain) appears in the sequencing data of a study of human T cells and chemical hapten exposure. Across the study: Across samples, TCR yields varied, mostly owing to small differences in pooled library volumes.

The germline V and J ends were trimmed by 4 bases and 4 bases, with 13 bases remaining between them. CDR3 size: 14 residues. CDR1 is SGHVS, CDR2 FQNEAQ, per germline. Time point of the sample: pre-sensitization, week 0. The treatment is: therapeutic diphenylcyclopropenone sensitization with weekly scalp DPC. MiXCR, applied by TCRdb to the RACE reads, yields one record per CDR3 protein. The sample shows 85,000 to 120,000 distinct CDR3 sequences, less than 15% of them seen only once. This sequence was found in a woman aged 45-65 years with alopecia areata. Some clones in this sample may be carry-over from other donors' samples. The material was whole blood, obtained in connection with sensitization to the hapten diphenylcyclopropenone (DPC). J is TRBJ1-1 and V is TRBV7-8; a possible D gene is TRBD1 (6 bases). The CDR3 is CASSSYRESTEAFF. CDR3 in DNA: TGTGCCAGCAGCTCATACAGGGAAAGCACTGAAGCTTTCTTT.